The entry that follows covers one T cell receptor beta chain sequence. The sample belongs to a study of blood T cell repertoires in COVID-19. As for the study in general: Some COVID-19 samples were acute and others convalescent; all came from the United States, Italy and Spain. The analysed material was cDNA or gDNA that came from T cells, B-cell-depleted T cells, or PBMCs.

V gave up 5 bases and J gave up 7 bases, with 9 bases separating them. This CDR3 spans 13 amino acids. Original processing notes: Counts of nucleated cells, estimated from reference gene primer amplification, were obtained. Sequencing used immunoSEQ multiplex PCR; TCRdb keeps in-frame clones, though not all of them. From that table come the V and J calls and clone size; the DNA was used to work out D and trimming. The table lists hundreds of thousands of clones, roughly 91% of them singletons. This clonotype originated in a middle-aged man with acute or convalescent COVID-19. The specimen sequenced was peripheral blood. The chain links TRBV12-3 or TRBV12-4 to TRBJ1-6; D is possibly TRBD1 (5 bases). CDR3 amino acids: CASSPGPNSPLHF. CDR3 DNA: TGTGCCAGCAGTCCAGGGCCCAATTCACCCCTCCACTTT.